A selection of T cell receptor beta chains follows, all from one sample in a study of cytomegalovirus exposure and HLA in healthy donors. The repertoire was sequenced with immunoSEQ multiplex PCR; TCRdb's copy has only in-frame clones and lacks some. The sample lists some 90,000 clones, about 76% occurring once. The sample taken for sequencing was PBMCs. The receptors stem from a woman in her seventies in good health and CMV-seropositive. The CDR3 runs from the conserved cysteine through the conserved F or W. The order of the fields is J gene, clone size, D gene, V gene, CDR3 DNA, CDR3 protein. A D gene is named only where the DNA matches it firmly. Clone size is given for some rows only: seen once, a few or many times, or a class if the clone is expanded.

>TRBJ2-7|.|TRBD1|TRBV14
TGTGCCAGCAGCGCCGGGACAGGAACCTACGAGCAGTACTTC
CASSAGTGTYEQYF
>TRBJ1-5|few|.|TRBV19
TGTGCCAGCAGGGGAAGCAATCAGCCCCAGCATTTT
CASRGSNQPQHF
>TRBJ1-5|.|.|TRBV18
TGTGCCAGCTCACCACCGAGGAAGGGAGGAGGCAATCAGCCCCAGCATTTT
CASSPPRKGGGNQPQHF
>TRBJ2-7|.|.|TRBV7-8
TGTGCCAGCAGCCATTACCGACAAACGGAGGGCGAGCAGTACTTC
CASSHYRQTEGEQYF
>TRBJ2-3|.|TRBD2|TRBV11-3
TGTGCCAGCAGCTCTTACATATCCGGGACTAGCGGGAGAGGAGATACGCAGTATTTT
CASSSYISGTSGRGDTQYF
>TRBJ1-1|few|TRBD1|TRBV10-2
TGCGCCAGCAGTGATATGCAGGGGGTGAACACTGAAGCTTTCTTT
CASSDMQGVNTEAFF
>TRBJ2-3|.|TRBD2|TRBV7-9
TGTGCCAGCAGCTTAAAGCGGGGTGACACAGATACGCAGTATTTT
CASSLKRGDTDTQYF
>TRBJ2-7|.|TRBD2|TRBV27
TGTGCCAGCAGGGGACTAGCGGGAGGGGTTTCCTACGAGCAGTACTTC
CASRGLAGGVSYEQYF
>TRBJ2-5|.|TRBD1|TRBV7-9
TGTGCCAGCAGCTTTAACAGGGGGCGAGAGACCCAGTACTTC
CASSFNRGRETQYF
>TRBJ1-1|.|.|TRBV19
TGTGCCAGTAGTATAAACCAGGGAATGAACACTGAAGCTTTCTTT
CASSINQGMNTEAFF
>TRBJ2-3|.|.|TRBV14
TGTGCCAGCAGCCGGAGGGGGGGAGTAGTCCCAGATACGCAGTATTTT
CASSRRGGVVPDTQYF
>TRBJ2-5|.|TRBD2|TRBV2
TGTGCCAGCAGGGGGAGGGGGACCCAGTACTTC
CASRGRGTQYF
>TRBJ2-3|.|.|TRBV7-8
TGTGCCAGCAGCTTAGAGGGGGGGCGCGCAGATACGCAGTATTTT
CASSLEGGRADTQYF
>TRBJ2-1|once|.|TRBV11-2
TGTGCCAGCAGCCCTACCAACTCCTACAATGAGCAGTTCTTC
CASSPTNSYNEQFF
>TRBJ2-3|.|TRBD2|TRBV30
TGTGCCTGGGGACTAGCGACGAACACAGATACGCAGTATTTT
CAWGLATNTDTQYF
>TRBJ1-6|few|.|TRBV28
TGTGCCAGCACTTGGGGGGGAATGAGGAATTCACCCCTCCACTTT
CASTWGGMRNSPLHF
>TRBJ2-7|.|.|TRBV29-1
TGCAGCGTCAGGGGGGTCCTCTACGAGCAGTACTTC
CSVRGVLYEQYF